These 4 T cell receptor beta chains came from one sample sequenced in a study of T cell repertoires in cytomegalovirus infection. TCRdb passed the reads through MiXCR, listing each CDR3 protein once. Of around 78,000 distinct CDR3 sequences detected, roughly 25% appear once; the ten largest clones hold about 50%. Their specific antigens are unknown. This specimen consisted of CD8+ T cells from cultured PBMCs, obtained from culture after CMV antigen stimulation. These TCRs come from a human donor in good health (CMV status not recorded). Some clones in this sample may be carry-over from other donors' samples.

This clonotype was counted only a few times. V is TRBV4-1 and J is TRBJ1-3, with D unresolved. Deletions cut 0 bases from V and 2 bases from J, with 8 bases between. The CDR3 spans 15 residues. CDR1 and CDR2 from the germline V gene are MGHRA and YSYEKL. This CDR3 reads CASSQDRGTGNTIYF. Written as DNA, the CDR3 is TGCGCCAGCAGCCAAGATCGGGGAACTGGAAACACCATATATTTT.

This rearrangement joins TRBV5-6 to TRBJ1-1, with 10 bases that match TRBD1. J lost 4 bases, V lost 4 bases, and 4 bases had no gene match. In germline, CDR1 is SGHDT, CDR2 YYEEEE. CDR3 length: 14 residues. CDR3 sequence: CASSRQGAITEAFF. In nucleotides, the CDR3 is TGTGCCAGCAGCCGACAGGGGGCCATCACTGAAGCTTTCTTT. The full variable domain, its missing parts supplied by reference TRBV5-6 and TRBJ1-1, is DAGVTQSPTHLIKTRGQQVTLRCSPKSGHDTVSWYQQALGQGPQFIFQYYEEEERQRGNFPDRFSGHQFPNYSSELNVNALLLGDSALYLCASSRQGAITEAFFGQGTRLTVV.

J is TRBJ1-2 and V is TRBV9; D might be TRBD1 (5 bases). CDR3 length: 14 residues. The V end was cut by 5 bases, the J end by 2 bases, with 13 bases between. Per germline, CDR1 SGDLS and CDR2 YYNGEE. The CDR3 region is CASRGVGLNYGYTF. The CDR3 DNA reads TGTGCCAGCAGAGGGGTGGGACTCAACTATGGCTACACCTTC. Complete variable domain (other parts from reference TRBV9 and TRBJ1-2): DSGVTQTPKHLITATGQRVTLRCSPRSGDLSVYWYQQSLDQGLQFLIQYYNGEERAKGNILERFSAQQFPDLHSELNLSSLELGDSALYFCASRGVGLNYGYTFGSGTRLTVV.

The chain has TRBV9 and TRBJ2-7; 9 bases agree with TRBD2. The CDR3 has 15 amino acids. Per the germline V gene, CDR1 is SGDLS and CDR2 is YYNGEE. V shed 8 bases and J 0 bases; nucleotides not matched to a gene: 9. The chain's CDR3 is CASSPIAGASYEQYF. DNA for the CDR3: TGTGCCAGTAGCCCAATAGCGGGGGCCTCCTACGAGCAGTACTTC.